One T cell receptor beta chain is described in this entry. Its antigen remains unknown. The data were taken from a study of cytomegalovirus exposure and HLA in healthy donors. Study in general: Inside one of the first data releases sat 80 million to 95 million unique TCRs taken from HLA-typed donors.

Both 60 Vbeta primers and 13 Jbeta primers went into the PCR. Profiling relied on immunoSEQ multiplex PCR, and the TCRdb table lists in-frame clones only, not all of them. Listed are about 39,000 clones; 3.2% falls within the top ten. Regarding the study as a whole: In a later analysis, an Asian-associated ancestry cluster reportedly showed fewer N-insertions than the approximately 610-donor mean. Segments of the TCR beta V type were, in most cases, productive about 87% or about 30% of the time in an earlier analysis. Later analysis demonstrated an association between a missense DCLRE1C variant and TCR beta V- and J-gene trimming.

With 3 bases clipped from V and 5 bases from J, the junction kept 4 bases outside the gene matches. Germline CDR1 and CDR2: MDHEN and SYDVKM. The CDR3 runs to 14 residues. V gene TRBV28 combines with J gene TRBJ1-1; the match to TRBD1 covers 9 bases. This clonotype originated in a woman aged 25-40 years in good health and CMV-seropositive. The sequencing input was PBMCs. The CDR3 region has the DNA TGTGCCAGCAGTTTGCGCGGACAGGGGACTGAAGCTTTCTTT. The encoded protein is CASSLRGQGTEAFF. The whole variable domain, filled in from reference TRBV28 and TRBJ1-1, reads DVKVTQSSRYLVKRTGEKVFLECVQDMDHENMFWYRQDPGLGLRLIYFSYDVKMKEKGDIPEGYSVSREKKERFSLILESASTNQTSMYLCASSLRGQGTEAFFGQGTRLTVV.